This entry lists 24 T cell receptor beta chains sequenced from one sample in a study of T cell clonotyping in hematopoietic cell transplantation. Only in-frame clones appear in the TCRdb table, and some are missing; sequencing was by immunoSEQ multiplex PCR. The table includes approximately 8,700 clones, roughly 84% detected once. Time point indicated: recipient sample about 28 days before transplant, after cytoreduction. Specimen: peripheral blood mononuclear cells, collected before stem cell transplant. These receptors were collected from a woman in her sixties or seventies with acute myeloid leukemia. Some clones in this sample may be carry-over from other donors' samples.

The chain joins TRBV9 to TRBJ2-1, with 13 bases that match TRBD2. The trim removed 4 bases at V and 7 bases at J, leaving 5 bases unmatched. This CDR3 is 15 amino acids long. Germline loops: CDR1 SGDLS, CDR2 YYNGEE. The CDR3 protein is CASSTGLAGTNEQFF. CDR3 bases: TGTGCCAGCAGCACGGGACTAGCGGGAACTAATGAGCAGTTCTTC.

The chain joins TRBV6-5 to TRBJ1-1; 7 bases agree with TRBD1. This CDR3 has 14 amino acids. Trimming removed 0 bases from V and 4 bases from J; junction bases left unmatched: 2. Germline V CDR1 and CDR2: MNHEY, SVGAGI. The CDR3 DNA reads as TGTGCCAGCAGTTACTCGGCAGGGGGCACTGAAGCTTTCTTT. This gives the protein CASSYSAGGTEAFF.

This chain connects TRBV9 to TRBJ1-3; perhaps TRBD1 as D (5 bases). The CDR3 covers 14 residues. Deletions cut 4 bases from V and 0 bases from J, with 8 bases between. CDR1 is SGDLS, CDR2 YYNGEE, per germline. Here the CDR3 reads CASSTGDSGNTIYF. For the CDR3, the DNA is TGTGCCAGCAGCACAGGCGACTCTGGAAACACCATATATTTT.

The table lists this clone with a few counts. The genes are TRBV5-1 and TRBJ2-2; TRBD2 matches at 10 bases. The CDR3 totals 17 residues. V trimming: 5 bases; J trimming: 0 bases; junction bases outside the gene matches: 7. Germline V gene lookup returns CDR1 SGHRS and CDR2 YFSETQ. CDR3 protein: CASSSQAGGPNTGELFF. The CDR3 nucleotides read TGCGCCAGCAGTTCTCAAGCGGGAGGGCCGAACACCGGGGAGCTGTTTTTT.

The chain is built from TRBV2 and TRBJ2-7; 10 bases are a match to TRBD2. CDR3 length: 14 amino acids. CDR1 is SNHLY and CDR2 is FYNNEI in the germline V gene. Germline trimming cut 5 bases from V and 2 bases from J; bases unmatched to any gene: 3. CDR3 bases: TGTGCCAGCAGTAGCGGGAGGGCCGCCTACGAGCAGTACTTC. Translating gives CASSSGRAAYEQYF.

This chain links TRBV5-1 with TRBJ1-6; D possibly corresponds to TRBD1 (5 bases). Germline lookup yields CDR1 SGHRS and CDR2 YFSETQ. This CDR3 has 14 residues. Trimming left V 0 bases short and J 6 bases short, with 7 bases between. The CDR3 nucleotides read TGCGCCAGCAGCTTGGACAGGACTAATTCACCCCTCCACTTT. It yields the protein CASSLDRTNSPLHF. Drawing the rest from reference TRBV5-1 and TRBJ1-6, the complete variable domain is KAGVTQTPRYLIKTRGQQVTLSCSPISGHRSVSWYQQTPGQGLQFLFEYFSETQRNKGNFPGRFSGRQFSNSRSEMNVSTLELGDSALYLCASSLDRTNSPLHFGNGTRLTVT.

The CDR3 sequence is CASSERPLGKQYF. CDR3 DNA: TGTGCCAGCAGTGAAAGACCTCTAGGCAAACAGTACTTC. This chain joins TRBV6-1 and TRBJ2-7; D is uncertain. The CDR3 is 13 amino acids. V was clipped by 2 bases and J by 10 bases, with 15 bases between them. Germline values: CDR1 MNHNS, CDR2 SASEGT.

The V call is TRBV28, the J call TRBJ1-5; no firm D call. Deletions cut 3 bases from V and 3 bases from J, with 9 bases between. This CDR3 has 14 residues. Germline lookup yields CDR1 MDHEN and CDR2 SYDVKM. CDR3 DNA: TGTGCCAGCAGTTTTTGGGGTAACAATCAGCCCCAGCATTTT. The encoded protein is CASSFWGNNQPQHF.

This clone was found a few times. This chain joins TRBV4-1 and TRBJ1-5; D unresolved. The CDR3 covers 15 residues. Per germline, CDR1 MGHRA and CDR2 YSYEKL. V was clipped by 4 bases and J by 3 bases, with 13 bases between them. This CDR3 is CASSPFRQDNQPQHF. The CDR3 nucleotides are TGCGCCAGCAGCCCCTTTAGGCAGGACAATCAGCCCCAGCATTTT.

V gene TRBV10-3 combines with J gene TRBJ1-5; TRBD1 agrees at 11 bases. Germline CDR1 ENHRY, CDR2 SYGVKD. CDR3 length: 14 residues. The trim removed 2 bases at V and 7 bases at J, leaving 1 base unmatched. This CDR3 is CAISEGTGGQPQHF. DNA for the CDR3: TGTGCCATCAGTGAGGGGACAGGGGGACAGCCCCAGCATTTT.

This clone was observed a few times. J is TRBJ2-7 and V is TRBV30; D possibly corresponds to TRBD1 (6 bases). With 4 bases removed from V and 4 bases from J, the gap between germline ends came to 14 bases. The CDR3 spans 13 residues. CDR1 is GTSNPN and CDR2 is SVGIG in the germline V gene (reference sequence). The CDR3: CAWTPGVSYEQYF. The CDR3 DNA is TGTGCCTGGACGCCAGGGGTTTCGTACGAGCAGTACTTC.

The J gene is TRBJ2-7, the V gene TRBV4-2, with TRBD2 matching 8 bases. The ends lost 3 bases at V and 0 bases at J; junction bases unmatched: 4. The CDR3 is 15 amino acids. Germline values: CDR1 LGHNA, CDR2 YNFKEQ. This CDR3 is CASSHLAGSSYEQYF. In nucleotides, the CDR3 is TGTGCCAGCAGCCACTTAGCGGGATCCTCCTACGAGCAGTACTTC.

This chain links TRBV11-2 with TRBJ2-2, with 7 bases matching TRBD1. After removal of 1 base from V and 1 base from J, the junction contained 3 bases not matched to a gene. The CDR3 runs to 16 residues. Looked up from germline, CDR1 is SGHAT and CDR2 is FQNNGV. The CDR3 is CASSLVPGGNTGELFF. The CDR3, as DNA: TGTGCCAGCAGCTTAGTTCCAGGGGGGAACACCGGGGAGCTGTTTTTT.

In this sample, this clone turned up once. The J gene is TRBJ1-2, the V gene TRBV27; no reliable D call. V gave up 0 bases and J gave up 2 bases, with 10 bases separating them. The CDR3 covers 15 residues. Germline CDR1 is MNHEY and CDR2 is SMNVEV (reference sequence). CDR3 amino acids: CASSLSVSGNYGYTF. DNA of the CDR3: TGTGCCAGCAGTTTATCGGTTTCCGGGAACTATGGCTACACCTTC.

This chain links TRBV4-2 with TRBJ2-1; D gene ambiguous. CDR3 length: 16 amino acids. Looked up from germline, CDR1 is LGHNA and CDR2 is YNFKEQ. With 0 bases removed from V and 5 bases from J, the gap between germline ends came to 14 bases. This chain's CDR3 is CASSQESGYEDNEQFF. CDR3 nucleotide sequence: TGTGCCAGCAGCCAAGAATCAGGATACGAGGACAATGAGCAGTTCTTC.

The chain has TRBV5-1 and TRBJ2-5, with a weak D call TRBD2 (7 bases). Germline loops: CDR1 SGHRS, CDR2 YFSETQ. The V gene lost 4 bases and the J gene lost 4 bases, with 11 bases spanning the gap. CDR3 length equals 13 residues. CDR3 residues: CASSKGGGETQYF. CDR3 DNA sequence: TGCGCCAGCAGCAAAGGGGGGGGAGAGACCCAGTACTTC.

V and J are TRBV19 and TRBJ2-1; 9 nucleotides match TRBD2. V gave up 7 bases and J gave up 8 bases; unmatched junction bases: 9. The CDR3 contains 14 residues. The V gene's germline CDR1 is LNHDA and CDR2 SQIVND (reference sequence). Here the CDR3 reads CASNDWAGGDEQFF. DNA for the CDR3: TGTGCCAGTAATGATTGGGCGGGAGGGGATGAGCAGTTCTTC.

The chain's CDR3 is CASSAPGQENTGELFF. The CDR3 coding sequence is TGTGCCAGCAGCGCCCCGGGACAGGAGAACACCGGGGAGCTGTTTTTT. The chain uses TRBV5-4 and TRBJ2-2; TRBD1 agrees at 8 bases. This CDR3 region has 16 residues. J gave up 1 base and V 4 bases, and 6 bases lay outside the gene matches. Germline values: CDR1 SGHNT, CDR2 YYREEE (reference sequence). Filled out from reference TRBV5-4 and TRBJ2-2, the complete variable domain reads ETGVTQSPTHLIKTRGQQVTLRCSSQSGHNTVSWYQQALGQGPQFIFQYYREEENGRGNFPPRFSGLQFPNYSSELNVNALELDDSALYLCASSAPGQENTGELFFGEGSRLTVL.

The CDR3 sequence is CASSATPSGSRETQYF. In DNA form, the CDR3 reads TGCGCCAGCAGCGCCACCCCTAGCGGGAGTCGAGAGACCCAGTACTTC. The chain employs TRBV5-1 and TRBJ2-5; 10 nucleotides agree with TRBD2. In germline, CDR1 is SGHRS, CDR2 YFSETQ. CDR3 length: 16 amino acids. The J segment lost 4 bases and the V segment lost 4 bases, leaving 10 bases of the junction unmatched. Looking up the rest from reference TRBV5-1 and TRBJ2-5 gives the full variable domain: KAGVTQTPRYLIKTRGQQVTLSCSPISGHRSVSWYQQTPGQGLQFLFEYFSETQRNKGNFPGRFSGRQFSNSRSEMNVSTLELGDSALYLCASSATPSGSRETQYFGPGTRLLVL.

The chain joins TRBV12-5 to TRBJ1-2, with no clear D. The germline CDR1 and CDR2 sequences are LGHNT and FRNRAP. The CDR3 covers 14 residues. Between the trimmed V and J ends, which lost 6 bases and 4 bases, there was a span of 15 bases. The CDR3 reads CASGEGFSTYGYTF. CDR3 bases: TGTGCTAGTGGGGAGGGATTCAGTACCTATGGCTACACCTTC.

The genes are TRBV2 and TRBJ2-2; 8 bases line up with TRBD1. After removal of 6 bases from V and 1 base from J, the junction contained 1 base not matched to a gene. Germline CDR1 SNHLY, CDR2 FYNNEI. The CDR3 loop spans 14 amino acids. The CDR3 loop is CASSGQGNTGELFF. CDR3 DNA: TGTGCCAGCAGCGGACAGGGGAACACCGGGGAGCTGTTTTTT.

The chain joins TRBV19 to TRBJ1-4; D is uncertain. The CDR3 runs 17 residues. Germline V gene sequence: CDR1 LNHDA, CDR2 SQIVND (reference sequence). Trimming stripped 3 bases from V and 0 bases from J, with 14 bases between. CDR3 region: CASSMQTLAATNEKLFF. CDR3 DNA: TGTGCCAGTAGTATGCAGACCCTAGCTGCAACTAATGAAAAACTGTTTTTT.

The CDR3 sequence is CASSYRGSNEQFF. The CDR3 DNA reads as TGTGCCAGCAGTTACAGGGGTAGCAATGAGCAGTTCTTC. The chain combines TRBV6-5 with TRBJ2-1, with D possibly being TRBD1 (5 bases). The CDR3 totals 13 residues. Germline CDR1 is MNHEY and CDR2 is SVGAGI. With 2 bases removed from V and 6 bases from J, the gap between germline ends came to 8 bases.

The chain couples TRBV30 to TRBJ2-7; TRBD1 matches 8 bases. The CDR3 contains 14 residues. With 1 base clipped from V and 6 bases from J, the junction kept 8 bases outside the gene matches. CDR1 GTSNPN and CDR2 SVGIG come from the germline V gene (reference sequence). CDR3 loop: CAWSAGRGPAEQYF. The CDR3 DNA reads TGTGCCTGGAGTGCTGGCAGGGGGCCGGCCGAGCAGTACTTC.